These 27 T cell receptor beta chains originate from one sample sequenced in a study of blood T cell repertoires in COVID-19. Sequencing used immunoSEQ multiplex PCR; TCRdb keeps in-frame clones, though not all of them. The top ten hold 0.53% of the sample, which has approximately 190,000 clones, approximately 92% seen once. The material sequenced was peripheral blood. The receptor set was obtained from a man aged 50 to 59 with acute or convalescent COVID-19.

The chain combines TRBV30 with TRBJ1-4; unclear D gene. This CDR3 contains 14 residues. V shed 3 bases and J shed 0 bases, with 8 bases lying between them. Looked up from germline, CDR1 is GTSNPN and CDR2 is SVGIG (reference sequence). In nucleotides, the CDR3 is TGTGCCTGGAGAGCTCTTCCAACTAATGAAAAACTGTTTTTT. Protein: CAWRALPTNEKLFF.

J is TRBJ1-3 and V is TRBV7-3, with D possibly being TRBD1 (5 bases). Trimming took off 1 base at V and 2 bases at J, with 15 bases between the two ends. From germline, CDR1 is SGHTA and CDR2 FQGTGA. The CDR3 runs 17 residues. The CDR3 DNA follows: TGTGCCAGCAGCTTAAACGGGGGTCCGAGGGCTGGAAACACCATATATTTT. This gives the protein CASSLNGGPRAGNTIYF.

The V gene is TRBV6-2 or TRBV6-3, the J gene TRBJ1-2, with D uncertain. Trimming pared 0 bases from V and 7 bases from J, leaving 9 bases between. The germline V gene encodes CDR1 MNHEY and CDR2 SVGEGT. The CDR3 contains 13 residues. The DNA of the CDR3 is TGTGCCAGCAGTTACTCGAGGTTGTCTGGCTACACCTTC. This codes for CASSYSRLSGYTF.

V usage is TRBV6-6 and J usage is TRBJ2-7; D remains ambiguous. Trimming shortened V by 2 bases and J by 0 bases, and 5 bases separated the two germline ends. The CDR3 covers 13 residues. Germline CDR1 MNHNY, CDR2 SVGAGI (reference sequence). The DNA of the CDR3 is TGTGCCAGCAGTTACCCGGGCTCCTACGAGCAGTACTTC. As protein: CASSYPGSYEQYF.

This chain connects TRBV2 to TRBJ1-4; D uncertain. Germline V gene data show CDR1 as SNHLY and CDR2 as FYNNEI. The CDR3 spans 15 residues. The V end lost 3 bases, the J end lost 8 bases, and 16 bases lay between the germline ends. The CDR3 sequence: CASSDRPRREEKLFF. The CDR3 DNA is TGTGCCAGCAGTGACCGACCAAGGCGGGAGGAAAAACTGTTTTTT.

The V call is TRBV29-1, the J call TRBJ2-7; 8 bases are shared with TRBD2. Trimming at V came to 8 bases and at J to 2 bases, leaving 11 bases not matched to a gene. This CDR3 has 14 amino acids. CDR1 is SQVTM and CDR2 is ANQGSEA in the germline V gene. CDR3 protein: CSNREGWGPYEQYF. The CDR3 DNA reads as TGCAGCAACCGGGAGGGGTGGGGGCCCTACGAGCAGTACTTC.

The chain joins TRBV24-1 to TRBJ2-3; 7 bases are shared with TRBD1. Germline V gives CDR1 KGHDR, CDR2 SFDVKD. CDR3 length: 13 residues. V shed 4 bases, J shed 7 bases, and the junction held 4 bases outside the gene matches. The chain's CDR3 is CATSEPDRNTQYF. DNA for the CDR3: TGTGCCACCAGTGAACCGGACAGGAATACGCAGTATTTT.

This chain connects TRBV24-1 to TRBJ2-3; D unclear. Trimming cost V 3 bases and J 2 bases, with 8 bases left between them. The CDR3 is 14 residues long. Germline-derived CDR1 and CDR2 are KGHDR and SFDVKD. The CDR3 DNA is TGTGCCACCAGTGATAGCGAGACCACAGATACGCAGTATTTT. Residues: CATSDSETTDTQYF.

The V gene is TRBV28, the J gene TRBJ1-5, with D possibly matching TRBD1 (5 bases). Germline CDR1 MDHEN, CDR2 SYDVKM. This CDR3 is 15 amino acids long. Trimming shortened V by 2 bases and J by 5 bases, and 13 bases separated the two germline ends. CDR3 amino acids: CASSLTRPRDQPQHF. In DNA, the CDR3 is TGTGCCAGCAGTTTAACCCGCCCCAGGGATCAGCCCCAGCATTTT. Supplemented by reference TRBV28 and TRBJ1-5, the full variable domain reads DVKVTQSSRYLVKRTGEKVFLECVQDMDHENMFWYRQDPGLGLRLIYFSYDVKMKEKGDIPEGYSVSREKKERFSLILESASTNQTSMYLCASSLTRPRDQPQHFGDGTRLSIL.

This clone was counted a few times. The chain combines TRBV9 with TRBJ2-2, with D perhaps TRBD1 (6 bases). V was trimmed by 0 bases and J by 3 bases, leaving 12 bases between them. This CDR3 comprises 16 residues. CDR1 is SGDLS and CDR2 is YYNGEE in the germline V gene. The CDR3 loop is CASSVGTGRDTGELFF. In DNA form, the CDR3 reads TGTGCCAGCAGCGTAGGTACAGGGCGGGACACCGGGGAGCTGTTTTTT. Together with reference TRBV9 and TRBJ2-2, the CDR3 gives the full variable domain: DSGVTQTPKHLITATGQRVTLRCSPRSGDLSVYWYQQSLDQGLQFLIQYYNGEERAKGNILERFSAQQFPDLHSELNLSSLELGDSALYFCASSVGTGRDTGELFFGEGSRLTVL.

The CDR3 DNA is TGTGCCAGCGTCCTGGGGACAGGGAACACCGGGGAGCTGTTTTTT. Translated, it gives CASVLGTGNTGELFF. J is TRBJ2-2 and V is TRBV28; TRBD1 matches 8 bases. CDR1 MDHEN and CDR2 SYDVKM come from the germline V gene. The CDR3 contains 15 residues. V lost 8 bases, J lost 1 base, and 6 bases stayed unmatched.

The chain is built from TRBV15 and TRBJ2-4; 10 bases map to TRBD2. V was pared by 0 bases and J by 9 bases, with 14 bases of the junction left unmatched. Germline V gene data show CDR1 as LNHNV and CDR2 as YYDKDF (reference sequence). The CDR3 runs to 18 residues. In nucleotides, the CDR3 is TGTGCCACCAGCAGAGATGTTAAGCGGGGGGGATCCCGGGTCATTCAGTACTTC. This sequence encodes CATSRDVKRGGSRVIQYF.

The chain uses TRBV3-1 (or the pseudogene TRBV3-2) and TRBJ1-1, with a possible D match to TRBD1 (5 bases). The CDR3 runs 13 residues. Germline V gene data show CDR1 as LGHDT and CDR2 as YNNKEL (reference sequence). V lost 5 bases to trimming and J lost 4 bases, with 11 bases between them. The CDR3 spells CASSYGGGTEAFF. In nucleotides, the CDR3 is TGTGCCAGCAGCTATGGGGGGGGCACTGAAGCTTTCTTT.

The chain has TRBV19 and TRBJ2-6, with 9 bases fitting TRBD1. Trimming at V came to 6 bases and at J to 4 bases, leaving 4 bases not matched to a gene. CDR1 is LNHDA and CDR2 is SQIVND in the germline V gene (reference sequence). The CDR3 is 15 residues long. In nucleotides, the CDR3 is TGTGCCAGTAGCGACAGGGGGGCAGGGGCCAACGTCCTGACTTTC. Its translation: CASSDRGAGANVLTF.

This clone was counted a single time. J is TRBJ1-4 and V is TRBV4-3; D uncertain. Deletions cut 0 bases from V and 4 bases from J, with 9 bases between. This CDR3 is built from 15 residues. The germline gives CDR1 LGHNA, CDR2 YSLEER. CDR3 loop: CASSQESRHNEKLFF. The CDR3 bases are TGCGCCAGCAGCCAAGAGTCCAGGCATAATGAAAAACTGTTTTTT.

The chain joins TRBV6-4 to TRBJ1-2; 11 positions agree with TRBD1. Trimming removed 2 bases from V and 6 bases from J; junction bases left unmatched: 8. CDR1 and CDR2 (germline): MRHNA, SNTAGT. The CDR3 loop spans 16 amino acids. The CDR3 sequence: CASSDRDRGVSDGYTF. The CDR3 DNA reads TGTGCCAGCAGTGACCGGGACAGGGGGGTTAGCGATGGCTACACCTTC.

The chain employs TRBV7-2 and TRBJ2-7; the match to TRBD2 covers 8 bases. CDR1 and CDR2 from the germline V gene are SGHTA and FQGNSA. V lost 1 base to trimming and J lost 4 bases; unmatched junction nucleotides: 6. The CDR3 extends over 15 amino acids. Here the CDR3 DNA reads TGTGCCAGCAGCTTAGGGGCTAGCGGGTTTTACGAGCAGTACGTC. Amino acids: CASSLGASGFYEQYV.

In this sample, this clone turned up once. This sequence joins TRBV7-2 and TRBJ1-5; unclear D gene. CDR1 is SGHTA, CDR2 FQGNSA, per germline. The CDR3 has 15 residues. The V end was cut by 2 bases, the J end by 0 bases, with 8 bases between. CDR3 DNA sequence: TGTGCCAGCAGCTTAATGTTTTATAGCAATCAGCCCCAGCATTTT. Its translation: CASSLMFYSNQPQHF.

The chain recombines TRBV10-1 with TRBJ1-2; TRBD1 is a possible D gene (6 bases). The CDR3 spans 11 residues. The germline CDR1 and CDR2 sequences are WNHNN and SYGVQD (reference sequence). V lost 10 bases to trimming and J lost 7 bases, with 13 bases between them. This chain's CDR3 is CAKETGSGYTF. In nucleotides, the CDR3 is TGCGCCAAAGAGACAGGCTCTGGCTACACCTTC.

The gene calls are TRBV5-6 and TRBJ1-2, with 7 bases identical to TRBD1. This CDR3 is 13 amino acids long. CDR1 is SGHDT and CDR2 is YYEEEE in the germline V gene. V lost 4 bases and J lost 4; bases outside the gene matches: 4. CDR3 nucleotides: TGTGCCAGCAGCGAAGGGGGCTTCTATGGCTACACCTTC. Encoded protein: CASSEGGFYGYTF.

The chain combines TRBV28 with TRBJ2-7; a weak D match, TRBD2 (6 bases). V was clipped by 7 bases and J by 1 base, with 14 bases between them. From germline, CDR1 is MDHEN and CDR2 SYDVKM. The CDR3 extends over 14 amino acids. As DNA, the CDR3 is TGTGCCAGCACCGCCGTCGGGGGTTCCTACGAGCAGTACTTC. Protein product: CASTAVGGSYEQYF. The variable domain in full, with the rest retrieved from reference TRBV28 and TRBJ2-7, is DVKVTQSSRYLVKRTGEKVFLECVQDMDHENMFWYRQDPGLGLRLIYFSYDVKMKEKGDIPEGYSVSREKKERFSLILESASTNQTSMYLCASTAVGGSYEQYFGPGTRLTVT.

The rearrangement joins TRBV6-5 to TRBJ1-5; 9 nucleotides agree with TRBD1. Germline CDR1 and CDR2: MNHEY and SVGAGI. The trim removed 6 bases at V and 7 bases at J, leaving 7 bases unmatched. CDR3 length: 14 amino acids. CDR3 bases: TGTGCCAGCAGCCCCGGGACAGGGCGGCAGCCCCAGCATTTT. Residues: CASSPGTGRQPQHF.

This chain joins TRBV27 and TRBJ2-1, with TRBD2 matching 10 bases. This CDR3 is 14 amino acids long. V shed 6 bases, J shed 6 bases, and the junction held 5 bases outside the gene matches. CDR1 and CDR2 from the germline V gene are MNHEY and SMNVEV (reference sequence). In DNA, the CDR3 is TGTGCCAGCAGGAGCGGGGGGGGTCTCAATGAGCAGTTCTTC. Translating it yields CASRSGGGLNEQFF.

This chain links TRBV7-3 with TRBJ2-2, with a weak D call TRBD1 (5 bases). Germline CDR1 and CDR2: SGHTA and FQGTGA. This CDR3 has 16 residues. The ends were cut back, 1 base at V and 1 base at J, with 10 bases in the middle. The DNA for the CDR3 is TGTGCCAGCAGCTTAAGCCCAGGGATGAACACCGGGGAGCTGTTTTTT. Translating gives CASSLSPGMNTGELFF. The complete variable domain, with remaining parts taken from reference TRBV7-3 and TRBJ2-2, reads GAGVSQTPSNKVTEKGKYVELRCDPISGHTALYWYRQSLGQGPEFLIYFQGTGAADDSGLPNDRFFAVRPEGSVSTLKIQRTERGDSAVYLCASSLSPGMNTGELFFGEGSRLTVL.

This chain uses TRBV12-3 or TRBV12-4 with TRBJ2-5; TRBD2 is a possible D gene (5 bases). This CDR3 spans 11 amino acids. Trimming took off 7 bases at V and 5 bases at J, with 8 bases between the two ends. CDR3: CASTPGETQYF. The DNA for the CDR3 is TGTGCCAGCACCCCGGGGGAGACCCAGTACTTC.

The chain carries TRBV9 and TRBJ2-2; D perhaps matches TRBD1 (5 bases). Trimming took 0 bases from V and 0 from J, leaving 9 bases between them. Germline CDR1 and CDR2: SGDLS and YYNGEE. The CDR3 runs 16 residues. CDR3 DNA: TGTGCCAGCAGCGTAGCTTGGACACCGAACACCGGGGAGCTGTTTTTT. Protein product: CASSVAWTPNTGELFF.

The chain carries TRBV6-5 and TRBJ2-7; weak D call: TRBD1 (7 bases). The V end was cut by 2 bases, the J end by 7 bases, with 12 bases between. The V gene's germline CDR1 is MNHEY and CDR2 SVGAGI. This CDR3 is 13 amino acids long. CDR3 protein: CASSYATGREQYF. The CDR3 nucleotides are TGTGCCAGCAGTTACGCGACAGGGAGGGAGCAGTACTTC.